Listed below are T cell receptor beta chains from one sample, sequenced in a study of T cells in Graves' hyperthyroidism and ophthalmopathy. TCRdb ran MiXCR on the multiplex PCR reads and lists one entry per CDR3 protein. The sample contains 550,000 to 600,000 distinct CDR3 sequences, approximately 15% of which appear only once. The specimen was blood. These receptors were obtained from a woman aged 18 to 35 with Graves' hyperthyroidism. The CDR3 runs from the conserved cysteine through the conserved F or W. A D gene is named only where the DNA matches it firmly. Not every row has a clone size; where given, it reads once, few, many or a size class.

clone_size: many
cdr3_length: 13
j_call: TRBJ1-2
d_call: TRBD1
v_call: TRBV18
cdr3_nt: TGTGCCGGTCGACAGGGGCTAGACTATGGCTACACCTTC
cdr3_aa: CAGRQGLDYGYTF

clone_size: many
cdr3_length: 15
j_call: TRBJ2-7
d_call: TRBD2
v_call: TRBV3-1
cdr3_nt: TGTGCCAGCAGCCAGCAACTAGCGGGAGGGAACGAGCAGTACTTC
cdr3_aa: CASSQQLAGGNEQYF

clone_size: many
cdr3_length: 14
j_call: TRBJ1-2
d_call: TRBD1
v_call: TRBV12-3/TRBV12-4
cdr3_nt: TGTGCCAGCAGAGCCTCAGGGGGTTGGGGTGGCTACACCTTC
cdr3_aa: CASRASGGWGGYTF

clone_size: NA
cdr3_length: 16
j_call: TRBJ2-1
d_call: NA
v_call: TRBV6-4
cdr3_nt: TGTGCCAGCAGTTACTTTCGGGGGAGCTCCTACAATGAGCAGTTCTTC
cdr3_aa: CASSYFRGSSYNEQFF

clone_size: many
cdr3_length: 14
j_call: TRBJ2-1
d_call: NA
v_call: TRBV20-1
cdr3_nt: TGCAGCCCTAAGGGCCCCAGAAACTACAATGAGCAGTTCTTC
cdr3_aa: CSPKGPRNYNEQFF

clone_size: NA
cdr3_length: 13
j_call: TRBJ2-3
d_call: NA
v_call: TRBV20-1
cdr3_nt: TGCAGTGCTAGTGTAGGGCCGGGAGATACGCAGTATTTT
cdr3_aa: CSASVGPGDTQYF

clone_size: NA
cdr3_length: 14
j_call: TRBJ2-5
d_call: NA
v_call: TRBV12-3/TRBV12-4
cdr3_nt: TGTGCCAGCAGTTCAGGAGGCTTGGTAGCGGCCCAGTACTTC
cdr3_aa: CASSSGGLVAAQYF

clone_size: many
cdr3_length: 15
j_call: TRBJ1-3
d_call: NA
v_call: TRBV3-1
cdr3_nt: TGTGCCAGCAGCCTCACAGGTTTCTCTGGAAACACCATATATTTT
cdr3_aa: CASSLTGFSGNTIYF

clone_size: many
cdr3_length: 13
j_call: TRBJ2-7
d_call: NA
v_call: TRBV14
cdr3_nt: TGTGCCAGCAGCCAAGATGGAGGTTACGAGCAGTACTTC
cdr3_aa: CASSQDGGYEQYF

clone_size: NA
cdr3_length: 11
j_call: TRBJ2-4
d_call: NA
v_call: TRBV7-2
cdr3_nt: TGTGCCAGCAGAAAAACAGGGATTCAGTACTTC
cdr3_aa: CASRKTGIQYF

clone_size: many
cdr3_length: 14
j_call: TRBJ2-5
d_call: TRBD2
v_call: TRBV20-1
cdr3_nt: TGCAGTGCTATGTATCTAGCGGGAGGAGAGACCCAGTACTTC
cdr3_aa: CSAMYLAGGETQYF

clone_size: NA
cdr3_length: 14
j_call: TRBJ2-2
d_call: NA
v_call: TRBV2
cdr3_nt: TGTGCCAGCGTCGAGGGGACCACCGTCGGGGAGCTGTTTTTT
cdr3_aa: CASVEGTTVGELFF

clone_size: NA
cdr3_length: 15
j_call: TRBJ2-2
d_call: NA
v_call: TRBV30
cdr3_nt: TGTGCCTGGAGTGTACGGGGGTCTAGGACCGGGGAGCTGTTTTTT
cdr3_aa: CAWSVRGSRTGELFF

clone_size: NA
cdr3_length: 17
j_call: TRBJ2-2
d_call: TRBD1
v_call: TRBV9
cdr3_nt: TGTGCCAGCAGCGTAGGGGCAGGGGGTGACTCCACCGGGGAGCTGTTTTTT
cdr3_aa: CASSVGAGGDSTGELFF

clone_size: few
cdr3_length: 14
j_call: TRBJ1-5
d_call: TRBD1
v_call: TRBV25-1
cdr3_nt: TGTGCCAGCAGTGGCGGACAGGGGGGCCAGCCCCAGCATTTT
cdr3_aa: CASSGGQGGQPQHF

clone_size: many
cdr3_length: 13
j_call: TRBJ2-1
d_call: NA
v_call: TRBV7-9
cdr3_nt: TGTGCCAGCAGCCCGGACGACGACAATGAGCAGTTCTTC
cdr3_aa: CASSPDDDNEQFF

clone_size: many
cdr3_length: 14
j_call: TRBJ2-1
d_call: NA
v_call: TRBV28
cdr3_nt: TGTGCCAGCGACCCGGGTCAGATCTACAATGAGCAGTTCTTC
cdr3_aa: CASDPGQIYNEQFF

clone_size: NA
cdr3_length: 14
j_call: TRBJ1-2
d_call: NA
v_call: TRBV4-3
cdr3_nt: TGCGCCAGCAGCCAATCAACAGGGAGCTATGGCTACACCTTC
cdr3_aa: CASSQSTGSYGYTF

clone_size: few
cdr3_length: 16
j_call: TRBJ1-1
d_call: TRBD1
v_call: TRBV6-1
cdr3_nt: TGTGCCAGCAGTCCGGGAGACAGGGGGCGTCGCTTGGTAGCTTTCTTT
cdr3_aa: CASSPGDRGRRLVAFF

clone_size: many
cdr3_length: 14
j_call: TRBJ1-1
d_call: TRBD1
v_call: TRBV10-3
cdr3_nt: TGTGCCATCAGTGACTTAGGGACAGCCGATGAAGCTTTCTTT
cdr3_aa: CAISDLGTADEAFF

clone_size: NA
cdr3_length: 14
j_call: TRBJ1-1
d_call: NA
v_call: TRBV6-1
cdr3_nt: TGTGCCAGCATCTCAATGGGGGGGATCGGGGAAGCTTTCTTT
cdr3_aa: CASISMGGIGEAFF

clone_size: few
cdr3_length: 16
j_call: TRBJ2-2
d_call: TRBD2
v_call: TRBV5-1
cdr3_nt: TGCGCCAGCAGGGGGGGGGATGCAGCGAACACCGGGGAGCTGTTTTTT
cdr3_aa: CASRGGDAANTGELFF

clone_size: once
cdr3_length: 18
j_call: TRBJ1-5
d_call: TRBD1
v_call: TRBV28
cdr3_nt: TGTGCCAGCAGTCCACCGGACAGGGGGTTCATTAGCAATCAGCCCCAGCATTTT
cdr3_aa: CASSPPDRGFISNQPQHF

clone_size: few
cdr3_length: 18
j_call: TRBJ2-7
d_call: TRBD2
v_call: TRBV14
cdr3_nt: TGTGCCAGCAGCCAAGCCACTAGCGGACGAACCCGTCGGTACGAGCAGTACTTC
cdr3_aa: CASSQATSGRTRRYEQYF

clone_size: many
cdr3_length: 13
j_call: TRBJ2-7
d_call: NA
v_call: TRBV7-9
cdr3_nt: TGTGCCAGCAGCTCGGGGGCTAGGTACGAGCAGTACTTC
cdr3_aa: CASSSGARYEQYF

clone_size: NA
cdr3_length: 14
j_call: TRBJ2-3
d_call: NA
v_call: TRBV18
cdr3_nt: TGTGCCAGCTCACCAGGGGGGCCCTGGGATACGCAGTATTTT
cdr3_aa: CASSPGGPWDTQYF

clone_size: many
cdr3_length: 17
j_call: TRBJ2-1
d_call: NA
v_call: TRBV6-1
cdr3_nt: TGTGCCAGCAGTGAACCTCGGACAGTCCGGAGGGCAAATGAGCAGTTCTTC
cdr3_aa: CASSEPRTVRRANEQFF

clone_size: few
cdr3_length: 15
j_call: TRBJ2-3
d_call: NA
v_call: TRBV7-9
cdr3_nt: TGTGCCAGCAGCTTAAGCCAGATAGACACAGATACGCAGTATTTT
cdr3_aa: CASSLSQIDTDTQYF

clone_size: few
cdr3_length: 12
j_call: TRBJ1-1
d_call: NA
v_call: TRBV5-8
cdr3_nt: TGTGCCAGCAGCAAAGTAAACACTGAAGCTTTCTTT
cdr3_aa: CASSKVNTEAFF

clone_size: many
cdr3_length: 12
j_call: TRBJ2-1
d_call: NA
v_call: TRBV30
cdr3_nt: TGTGCCTGGTTTATGCGTCCCAATGAGCAGTTCTTC
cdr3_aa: CAWFMRPNEQFF

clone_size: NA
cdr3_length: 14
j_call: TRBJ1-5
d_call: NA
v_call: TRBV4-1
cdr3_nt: TGCGCCAGCAGCCAAGCGGGGGCGGATCAGCCCCAGCATTTT
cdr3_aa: CASSQAGADQPQHF

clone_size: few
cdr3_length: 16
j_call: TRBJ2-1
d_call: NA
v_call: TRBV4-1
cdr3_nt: TGCGCCAGCAGCCCGGCGCAGGACTTCGGGAACAATGAGCAGTTCTTC
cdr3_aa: CASSPAQDFGNNEQFF

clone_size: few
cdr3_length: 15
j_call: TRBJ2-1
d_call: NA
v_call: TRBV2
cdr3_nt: TGTGCCAGCATGGAGGACGAGAGCTCCCACAATGAGCAGTTCTTC
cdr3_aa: CASMEDESSHNEQFF

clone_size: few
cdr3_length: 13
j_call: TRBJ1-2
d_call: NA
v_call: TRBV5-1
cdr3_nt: TGCGCCAGCAGCGTAGGACAGTCATATGGCTACACCTTC
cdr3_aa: CASSVGQSYGYTF

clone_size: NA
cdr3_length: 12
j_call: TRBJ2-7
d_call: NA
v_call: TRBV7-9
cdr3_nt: TGTGCCAGCAGCGACGGGGACTACGAGCAGTACTTC
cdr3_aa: CASSDGDYEQYF

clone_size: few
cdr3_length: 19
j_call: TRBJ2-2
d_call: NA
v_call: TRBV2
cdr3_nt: TGTGCCAGCAGTTACCAGGGGTTTCCGAACAGGGCGAACACCGGGGAGCTGTTTTTT
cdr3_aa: CASSYQGFPNRANTGELFF

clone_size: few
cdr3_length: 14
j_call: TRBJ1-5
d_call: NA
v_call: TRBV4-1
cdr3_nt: TGCGCCAGCAGCCAGGACGATTTTGGGCAGCCCCAGCATTTT
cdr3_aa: CASSQDDFGQPQHF

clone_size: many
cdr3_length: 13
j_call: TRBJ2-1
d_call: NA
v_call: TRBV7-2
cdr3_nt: TGTGCCAGCAGCCGAACGGGGTACAATGAGCAGTTCTTC
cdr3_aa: CASSRTGYNEQFF

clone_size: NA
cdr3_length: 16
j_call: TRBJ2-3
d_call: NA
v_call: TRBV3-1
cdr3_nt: TGTGCCAGCAGCCAGCCGAGGGGCCATAGCACAGATACGCAGTATTTT
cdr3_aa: CASSQPRGHSTDTQYF

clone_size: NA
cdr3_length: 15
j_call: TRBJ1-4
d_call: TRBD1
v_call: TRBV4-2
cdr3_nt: TGTGCCAGCAGCATAACCGGGACAGGGGTTGAAAAACTGTTTTTT
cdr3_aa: CASSITGTGVEKLFF

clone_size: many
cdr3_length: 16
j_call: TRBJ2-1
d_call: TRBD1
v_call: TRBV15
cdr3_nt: TGTGCCACCAGCAGAGATGTTTGGACAGGGGGCAATGAGCAGTTCTTC
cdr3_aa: CATSRDVWTGGNEQFF

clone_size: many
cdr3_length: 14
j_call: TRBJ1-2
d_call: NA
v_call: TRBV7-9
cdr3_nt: TGTGCCAGCAGCCAGGACAGTCTGAACTATGGCTACACCTTC
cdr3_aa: CASSQDSLNYGYTF

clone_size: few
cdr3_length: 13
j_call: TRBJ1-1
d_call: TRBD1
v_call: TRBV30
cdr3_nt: TGTGCCTGGAGTCTGACAGGGGTCGTCCAGGCTTTCTTT
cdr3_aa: CAWSLTGVVQAFF

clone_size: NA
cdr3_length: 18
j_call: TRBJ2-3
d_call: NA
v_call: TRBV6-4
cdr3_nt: TGTGCCAGCAGCGACGGAAGATCAGCTCAGGGGAGCACAGATACGCAGTATTTT
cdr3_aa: CASSDGRSAQGSTDTQYF

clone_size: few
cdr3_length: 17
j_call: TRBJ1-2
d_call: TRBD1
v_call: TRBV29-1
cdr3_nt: TGCAGCGTTGAAGCAAGGGGGACAGGGGGCGCGGTTGATGGCTACACCTTC
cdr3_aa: CSVEARGTGGAVDGYTF

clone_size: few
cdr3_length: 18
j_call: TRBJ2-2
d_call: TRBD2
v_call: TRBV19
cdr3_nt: TGTGCCAGTAGGACAGCGAGGCTAGCGGGAGGTCGGTCCGGGGAGCTGTTTTTT
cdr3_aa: CASRTARLAGGRSGELFF

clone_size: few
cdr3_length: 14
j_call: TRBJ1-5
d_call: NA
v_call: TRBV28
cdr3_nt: TGTGCCAGCAGTTCGTGGGGAGGCAATCAGCCCCAGCATTTT
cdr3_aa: CASSSWGGNQPQHF

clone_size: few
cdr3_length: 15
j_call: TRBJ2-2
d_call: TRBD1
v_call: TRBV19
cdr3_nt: TGTGCCAGTAGTACCGGGACAGGCCTAACCGGGGAGCTGTTTTTT
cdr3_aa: CASSTGTGLTGELFF

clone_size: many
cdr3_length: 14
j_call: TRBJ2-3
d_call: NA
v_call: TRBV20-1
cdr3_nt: TGCAGTGCGGGGCTAGCGCCTAGCACAGATACGCAGTATTTT
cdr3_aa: CSAGLAPSTDTQYF

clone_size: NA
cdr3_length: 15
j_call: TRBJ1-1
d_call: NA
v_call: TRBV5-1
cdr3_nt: TGCGCCAGCAGCTTGGATGGACAGCGGAACACTGAAGCTTTCTTT
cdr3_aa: CASSLDGQRNTEAFF

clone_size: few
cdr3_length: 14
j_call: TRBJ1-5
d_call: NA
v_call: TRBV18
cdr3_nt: TGTGCCAGCTCACCACCGGGGCCGGATCAGCCCCAGCATTTT
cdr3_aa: CASSPPGPDQPQHF

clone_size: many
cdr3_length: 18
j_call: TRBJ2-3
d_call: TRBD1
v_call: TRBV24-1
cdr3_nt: TGTGCCACCAGTGATTCAATGGTCGGGACAGGGAAATCGGATACGCAGTATTTT
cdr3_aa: CATSDSMVGTGKSDTQYF